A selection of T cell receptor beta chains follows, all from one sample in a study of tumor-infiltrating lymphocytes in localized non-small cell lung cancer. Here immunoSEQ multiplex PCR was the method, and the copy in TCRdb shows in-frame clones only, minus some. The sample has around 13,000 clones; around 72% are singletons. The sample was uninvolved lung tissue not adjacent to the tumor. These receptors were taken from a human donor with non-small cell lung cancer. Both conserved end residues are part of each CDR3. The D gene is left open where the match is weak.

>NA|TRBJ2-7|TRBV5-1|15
CASSLGQLLGHEQYF
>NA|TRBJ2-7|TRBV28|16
CASSEGGTGRPYEQYF
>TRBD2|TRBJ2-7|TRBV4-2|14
CASSRSRGGYEQYF
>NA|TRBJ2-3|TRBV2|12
CASSESADTQYF
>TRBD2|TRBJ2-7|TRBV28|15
CASRSQREATYEQYF
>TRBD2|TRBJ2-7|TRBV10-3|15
CAISGLAGGTYEQYF
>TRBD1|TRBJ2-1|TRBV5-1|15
CASSLIQGANNEQFF
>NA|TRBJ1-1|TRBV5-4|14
CASRRGDKNTEAFF
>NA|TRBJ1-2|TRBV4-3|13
CASSQVWGAGYTF
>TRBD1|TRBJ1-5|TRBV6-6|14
CASSVTGGLEAQHF
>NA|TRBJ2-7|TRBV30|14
CAWSLGGSSYEQYF
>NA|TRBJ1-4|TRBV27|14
CASSLSGYDEKLFF
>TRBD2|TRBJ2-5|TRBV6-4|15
CARESSGRPQETQYF
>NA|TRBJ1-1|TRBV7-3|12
CASSFNGDEAFF
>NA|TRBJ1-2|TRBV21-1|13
CASSKGRLYGYTF
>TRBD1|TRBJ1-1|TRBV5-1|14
CASSLMPGTGVAFF
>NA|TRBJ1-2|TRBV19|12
CASSEVGGGYTF
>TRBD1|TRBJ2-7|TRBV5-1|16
CASSLGGTGGGYEQYF
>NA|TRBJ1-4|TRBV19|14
CASSTTGAGEKLFF
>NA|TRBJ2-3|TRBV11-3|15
CASSRPGQGADTQYF
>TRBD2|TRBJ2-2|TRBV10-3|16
CAISASGGANTGELFF
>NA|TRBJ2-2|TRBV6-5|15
CASSYSIPGPGELFF
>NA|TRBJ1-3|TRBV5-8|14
CASTAGSSGNTIYF
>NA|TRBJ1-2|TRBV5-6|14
CASSSTTSGKGYTF
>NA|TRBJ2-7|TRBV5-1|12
CASSLNSYEQYF
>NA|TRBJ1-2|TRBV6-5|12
CASSYSGTGYTF
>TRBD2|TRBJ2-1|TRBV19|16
CASSIQFGTTYNEQFF